These T cell receptor beta chains were read from a single sample in a study of cytomegalovirus exposure and HLA in healthy donors. This table comes from immunoSEQ multiplex PCR, and its TCRdb copy is limited to in-frame clones, with some not included. In the table there are under 150,000 clones, roughly two thirds of which are singletons. The sequenced sample consisted of PBMCs. The receptors were gathered from a man aged 25 to 45 in good health and CMV-seropositive. Both conserved end residues are part of each CDR3. Fields, in order: clone size, D gene, V gene, J gene, CDR3 protein, CDR3 DNA. A D gene is named only where the DNA matches it firmly. Clone size is not always given. Where it is, it says once, few, many or a class for expanded clones.

size: NA
D: NA
V: TRBV7-2
J: TRBJ1-5
CDR3: CASSQSPNQPQHF
DNA: TGTGCCAGCAGCCAATCCCCCAATCAGCCCCAGCATTTT

size: once
D: NA
V: TRBV4-1
J: TRBJ1-1
CDR3: CASSQEAGANTEAFF
DNA: TGCGCCAGCAGCCAAGAGGCAGGGGCGAACACTGAAGCTTTCTTT

size: NA
D: TRBD1
V: TRBV5-6
J: TRBJ1-6
CDR3: CASSQTGTGPSPLHF
DNA: TGTGCCAGCAGCCAGACCGGGACAGGGCCTTCACCCCTCCACTTT

size: NA
D: NA
V: TRBV7-2
J: TRBJ1-6
CDR3: CASSWRGGGSPLHF
DNA: TGTGCCAGCAGCTGGCGGGGGGGCGGCAGTCCCCTCCACTTT

size: NA
D: NA
V: TRBV6-6
J: TRBJ2-1
CDR3: CASSTSVYNEQFF
DNA: TGTGCCAGCAGCACAAGTGTCTACAATGAGCAGTTCTTC

size: NA
D: TRBD1
V: TRBV27
J: TRBJ1-5
CDR3: CASSLMTGVNQPQHF
DNA: TGTGCCAGCAGTCTCATGACAGGGGTCAATCAGCCCCAGCATTTT

size: NA
D: TRBD1
V: TRBV27
J: TRBJ1-4
CDR3: CASSLGLGDRGEKLFF
DNA: TGTGCCAGCAGTTTAGGGCTAGGGGACAGGGGTGAAAAACTGTTTTTT

size: NA
D: NA
V: TRBV10-1
J: TRBJ2-3
CDR3: CASSESNNPGDTQYF
DNA: TGCGCCAGCAGTGAGTCGAACAACCCGGGAGATACGCAGTATTTT

size: once
D: TRBD2
V: TRBV7-9
J: TRBJ2-1
CDR3: CASSRGLANEQFF
DNA: TGTGCCAGCAGCCGCGGACTAGCGAATGAGCAGTTCTTC

size: NA
D: TRBD2
V: TRBV6-1
J: TRBJ2-7
CDR3: CASSEGLAGEGYEQYF
DNA: TGTGCCAGCAGTGAAGGGCTAGCGGGAGAGGGCTACGAGCAGTACTTC

size: once
D: TRBD1
V: TRBV7-9
J: TRBJ2-1
CDR3: CASSSDRAAFF
DNA: TGTGCCAGCAGCTCGGACAGGGCGGCGTTCTTC

size: NA
D: TRBD2
V: TRBV7-9
J: TRBJ2-1
CDR3: CASSPARGAGMSIDEQFF
DNA: TGTGCCAGCAGCCCCGCCCGAGGAGCGGGAATGTCCATTGATGAGCAGTTCTTC

size: NA
D: TRBD1
V: TRBV10-1
J: TRBJ2-7
CDR3: CASSEVRTGDLYEQYF
DNA: TGCGCCAGCAGTGAGGTGAGGACAGGGGATCTCTACGAGCAGTACTTC

size: NA
D: NA
V: TRBV5-1
J: TRBJ2-7
CDR3: CASSFRGGPYEQYF
DNA: TGCGCCAGCAGCTTTCGCGGGGGCCCCTACGAGCAGTACTTC

size: NA
D: NA
V: TRBV2
J: TRBJ2-3
CDR3: CASTDRLDKADTQYF
DNA: TGTGCCAGCACCGACAGACTAGACAAGGCAGATACGCAGTATTTT

size: NA
D: TRBD1
V: TRBV28
J: TRBJ1-2
CDR3: CASTRTGPNYGYTF
DNA: TGTGCCAGCACCCGGACAGGACCAAACTATGGCTACACCTTC

size: NA
D: NA
V: TRBV13
J: TRBJ1-5
CDR3: CASSTNNQPQHF
DNA: TGTGCCAGCAGCACAAACAATCAGCCCCAGCATTTT

size: NA
D: NA
V: TRBV7-2
J: TRBJ2-3
CDR3: CASSFGRTDTQYF
DNA: TGTGCCAGCAGCTTCGGTCGTACAGATACGCAGTATTTT

size: NA
D: TRBD2
V: TRBV5-4
J: TRBJ2-1
CDR3: CASSPGTRMGEQFF
DNA: TGTGCCAGCAGCCCGGGGACTAGGATGGGTGAGCAGTTCTTC

size: NA
D: NA
V: TRBV5-1
J: TRBJ2-1
CDR3: CASSLTGQEGGNEQFF
DNA: TGCGCCAGCAGCTTGACGGGCCAAGAGGGTGGGAATGAGCAGTTCTTC